This T cell receptor (beta chain) was recorded in a study of blood T cell repertoires in COVID-19. Study information: T cells, B-cell-depleted T cells, or PBMCs supplied cDNA or gDNA.

Donors of Cohort 3 who recovered were those that had two negative PCRs, clearance, or symptom resolution. Original processing notes: Reference gene primers were amplified, and this amplification served to estimate nucleated cell counts. The table came from immunoSEQ multiplex PCR; TCRdb's copy has only in-frame clones and leaves some out. V, J and clone size reflect that table, while D and trimming were determined from the DNA. Among 200,000 to 250,000 clones listed, approximately 90% were seen once. This receptor was obtained from a woman between 25 and 40 years old who had recovered from COVID-19. The specimen sequenced was PBMCs or T cells enriched from blood (not recorded which).

The CDR3 loop is CSVEELGAGANVLTF. The CDR3 nucleotides are TGCAGCGTTGAAGAACTGGGAGCGGGGGCCAACGTCCTGACTTTC. The chain joins TRBV29-1 to TRBJ2-6; D may be TRBD2 (5 bases). V gave up 0 bases and J gave up 4 bases, with 10 bases separating them. Germline loops: CDR1 SQVTM, CDR2 ANQGSEA. This CDR3 is built from 15 residues.